The next 21 T cell receptor beta chains were all read from a single sample in a study of blood T cell repertoires in COVID-19. The protocol was immunoSEQ multiplex PCR, while the TCRdb copy is restricted to in-frame clones and leaves out a portion. The sample contains fewer than 200,000 clones, about nine tenths of which appear only once. Sample: peripheral blood. Receptor source: a man in his late teens or twenties with COVID-19, enrolled during active disease.

The V call is TRBV29-1, the J call TRBJ2-7; no definite D call. The CDR3 has 12 amino acids. Germline V gives CDR1 SQVTM, CDR2 ANQGSEA. V was pared by 4 bases and J by 0 bases, with 7 bases between. CDR3 residues: CSVVQDSYEQYF. The CDR3 nucleotides are TGCAGCGTTGTGCAGGACTCCTACGAGCAGTACTTC.

The sample holds a few counts of this clone. Written as DNA, the CDR3 is TGTGCCACCAGTGATCACGTCCTACTCGGGGCCGGGGAGCTGTTTTTT. Its translation: CATSDHVLLGAGELFF. V and J are TRBV24-1 and TRBJ2-2, with D perhaps TRBD2 (5 bases). This CDR3 has 16 residues. The ends were cut back, 3 bases at V and 6 bases at J, with 16 bases in the middle. Germline CDR1 is KGHDR and CDR2 is SFDVKD.

The chain combines TRBV4-3 with TRBJ1-5; D not resolved. The ends were cut back, 0 bases at V and 0 bases at J, with 9 bases in the middle. The CDR3 is 16 amino acids. Germline values: CDR1 LGHNA, CDR2 YSLEER. CDR3 amino acids: CASSQDSGNSNQPQHF. In DNA, the CDR3 is TGCGCCAGCAGCCAAGATTCGGGGAATAGCAATCAGCCCCAGCATTTT.

The chain recombines TRBV5-5 with TRBJ1-4; D is ambiguous. CDR3 length equals 16 residues. The V end was cut by 5 bases, the J end by 0 bases, with 14 bases between. Germline lookup yields CDR1 SGHKS and CDR2 YYEKEE (reference sequence). The CDR3 loop reads CASSQRFGATNEKLFF. CDR3 coding DNA: TGTGCCAGCAGTCAACGATTCGGGGCAACTAATGAAAAACTGTTTTTT.

This chain uses TRBV10-3 with TRBJ1-1, with D perhaps matching TRBD1 (6 bases). The V end was cut by 4 bases, the J end by 5 bases, with 23 bases between. Germline V gene data show CDR1 as ENHRY and CDR2 as SYGVKD. The length of the CDR3 is 17 residues. The CDR3 DNA is TGTGCCATCAGTGTGTTACCCGCAGGGGACCCAGGGACTGAAGCTTTCTTT. Protein product: CAISVLPAGDPGTEAFF.

The chain carries TRBV9 and TRBJ2-1; maybe TRBD1 (5 bases). Germline V gene data show CDR1 as SGDLS and CDR2 as YYNGEE. With 4 bases removed from V and 7 bases from J, the gap between germline ends came to 21 bases. The CDR3 is 16 amino acids. DNA of the CDR3: TGTGCCAGCAGCCCGGATAGCCCAGGGTTCGGAAATGAGCAGTTCTTC. This translates into CASSPDSPGFGNEQFF.

The chain joins TRBV29-1 to TRBJ1-5; D is perhaps TRBD1 (5 bases). This CDR3 spans 14 amino acids. V was trimmed by 3 bases and J by 6 bases, leaving 15 bases between them. Germline-derived CDR1 and CDR2 are SQVTM and ANQGSEA. CDR3 nucleotides: TGCAGCGTTGAGGGCAGGGAACGGGTTCAGCCCCAGCATTTT. It encodes CSVEGRERVQPQHF.

This chain uses TRBV12-3 or TRBV12-4 with TRBJ1-6, with unresolved D. Trimming pared 2 bases from V and 10 bases from J, leaving 9 bases between. The CDR3 is 13 residues long. The CDR3 DNA reads TGTGCCAGCAGTTTACAGGAATCCTCACCCCTCCACTTT. It encodes CASSLQESSPLHF.

CDR3 loop: CASSTRGGGDQPQHF. Here the CDR3 DNA reads TGTGCCAGCAGCACTCGTGGGGGGGGCGATCAGCCCCAGCATTTT. The chain carries TRBV7-8 and TRBJ1-5, with D perhaps matching TRBD1 (6 bases). Trimming left V 5 bases short and J 5 bases short, with 16 bases between. The length of the CDR3 is 15 residues. In germline, CDR1 is SGHVS, CDR2 FQNEAQ.

The V gene is TRBV24-1, the J gene TRBJ2-7, with TRBD2 identical over 8 bases. This CDR3 is 16 amino acids long. CDR1 KGHDR and CDR2 SFDVKD come from the germline V gene. V was pared by 9 bases and J by 5 bases, with 17 bases of the junction left unmatched. CDR3 nucleotide sequence: TGTGCCACCCGGGAGGGGGGACGGGAGGGCGGCCACGAGCAGTACTTC. It codes for CATREGGREGGHEQYF.

The sample holds one count of this clone. The rearrangement uses TRBV15 and TRBJ2-2, with D tentatively TRBD1 (6 bases). Per germline, CDR1 LNHNV and CDR2 YYDKDF (reference sequence). The CDR3 length is 14 residues. The ends were cut back, 1 base at V and 13 bases at J, with 16 bases in the middle. The CDR3 here is CATSRGTVGRVLFF. The CDR3 DNA sequence: TGTGCCACCAGCAGAGGGACAGTCGGTAGGGTGCTGTTTTTT.

The genes are TRBV27 and TRBJ2-7, with 9 bases fitting TRBD2. The CDR3 loop spans 13 amino acids. V lost 7 bases and J lost 4; bases outside the gene matches: 5. The V gene's germline CDR1 is MNHEY and CDR2 SMNVEV (reference sequence). In DNA form, the CDR3 reads TGTGCCAGCAAGACTAGCGGAACTTACGAGCAGTACTTC. Its translation: CASKTSGTYEQYF.

The chain couples TRBV10-3 to TRBJ2-7; 11 nucleotides match TRBD2. Germline V gene sequence: CDR1 ENHRY, CDR2 SYGVKD. The trim removed 7 bases at V and 6 bases at J, leaving 5 bases unmatched. CDR3 length: 13 residues. CDR3 nucleotide sequence: TGTGCCATCACCGATGGACTAGCGGGCGAGCAGTACTTC. This gives the protein CAITDGLAGEQYF.

The J gene is TRBJ1-1, the V gene TRBV14, with D unresolved. Germline V gene sequence: CDR1 SGHDN, CDR2 FVKESK. The CDR3 has 13 residues. Deletions cut 5 bases from V and 2 bases from J, with 9 bases between. CDR3 sequence reads: CASSAGANTEAFF. The CDR3 DNA follows: TGTGCCAGCAGCGCGGGCGCAAACACTGAAGCTTTCTTT.

The chain recombines TRBV12-3 or TRBV12-4 with TRBJ1-1; unclear D gene. This CDR3 has 12 residues. The germline V and J ends were trimmed by 2 bases and 8 bases, with 9 bases remaining between them. The DNA of the CDR3 is TGTGCCAGCAGTTTAAGAGGGCACGAAGCTTTCTTT. The encoded protein is CASSLRGHEAFF.

This chain joins TRBV6-2 or TRBV6-3 and TRBJ2-3; 9 bases map to TRBD2. With V trimmed by 5 bases and J by 2 bases, 8 bases remained unmatched. CDR1 MNHEY and CDR2 SVGEGT come from the germline V gene. The length of the CDR3 is 16 residues. This CDR3 is CASSPIIAGVTDTQYF. In DNA form, the CDR3 reads TGTGCCAGCAGTCCCATAATAGCGGGAGTCACAGATACGCAGTATTTT.

The chain recombines TRBV6-6 with TRBJ2-7, with D possibly TRBD2 on 5 matching bases. Per the germline V gene, CDR1 is MNHNY and CDR2 is SVGAGI (reference sequence). This CDR3 contains 15 residues. Trimming removed 7 bases from V and 2 bases from J, with 18 bases in between. CDR3 loop: CASNTGFTDTYEQYF. Written as DNA, the CDR3 is TGTGCCAGCAATACGGGATTCACGGATACCTACGAGCAGTACTTC.

The V gene is TRBV19, the J gene TRBJ1-1, with D tentatively TRBD1 (5 bases). Deletions cut 6 bases from V and 1 base from J, with 18 bases between. This CDR3 contains 16 residues. Germline V gene sequence: CDR1 LNHDA, CDR2 SQIVND (reference sequence). CDR3 DNA sequence: TGTGCCAGTAGACATCAAGGGGCAGCACCGAACACTGAAGCTTTCTTT. Translation gives CASRHQGAAPNTEAFF.

This chain links TRBV28 with TRBJ1-5; possible D gene TRBD1, 5 bases. The CDR3 is 13 amino acids. Germline lookup yields CDR1 MDHEN and CDR2 SYDVKM. Trimming shortened V by 4 bases and J by 7 bases, and 11 bases separated the two germline ends. CDR3 amino acids: CASSSVGVQPQHF. In nucleotides, the CDR3 is TGTGCCAGCAGTTCCGTAGGGGTCCAGCCCCAGCATTTT.

The chain combines TRBV9 with TRBJ2-2; 7 bases map to TRBD1. CDR3 length equals 15 residues. The germline V gene has CDR1 SGDLS and CDR2 YYNGEE. V dropped 4 bases and J dropped 4; count of bases not matched to a gene: 7. CDR3 bases: TGTGCCAGCAGCTTACAGGGGTTGAGCACCGGGGAGCTGTTTTTT. Residues: CASSLQGLSTGELFF.

The J gene is TRBJ1-6, the V gene TRBV6-6; 9 bases fit TRBD1. With V trimmed by 5 bases and J by 6 bases, 14 bases remained unmatched. The CDR3 is 18 amino acids. The V gene's germline CDR1 is MNHNY and CDR2 SVGAGI (reference sequence). Written as DNA, the CDR3 is TGTGCCAGCAGTCCGCGGGACAGGGCGCTCGTTACTAATTCACCCCTCCACTTT. Encoded protein: CASSPRDRALVTNSPLHF.